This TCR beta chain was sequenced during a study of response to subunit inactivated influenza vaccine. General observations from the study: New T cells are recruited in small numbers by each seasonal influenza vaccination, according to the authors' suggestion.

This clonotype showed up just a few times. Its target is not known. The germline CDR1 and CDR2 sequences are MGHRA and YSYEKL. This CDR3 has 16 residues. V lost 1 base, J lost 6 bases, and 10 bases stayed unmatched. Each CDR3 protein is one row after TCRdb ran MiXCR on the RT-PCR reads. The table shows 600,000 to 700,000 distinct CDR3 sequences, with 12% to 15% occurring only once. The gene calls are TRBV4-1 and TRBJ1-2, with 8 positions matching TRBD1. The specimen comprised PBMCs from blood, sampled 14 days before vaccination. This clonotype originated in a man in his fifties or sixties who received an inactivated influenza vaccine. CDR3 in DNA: TGCGCCAGCAGCCAAGGGGCAGGGGGCGGAGGACATGGCTACACCTTC. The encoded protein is CASSQGAGGGGHGYTF.